These T cell receptor beta chains were read from a single sample in a study of cytotoxic CD8 clonotypes in ibrutinib-treated CLL. The method was immunoSEQ multiplex PCR; TCRdb's version includes in-frame clones alone and lacks a portion of them. The sample includes some 15,000 clones, 68% of them seen just once. The specimen was PBMCs, collected before ibrutinib treatment. These receptors were obtained from a human donor with chronic lymphocytic leukemia. The CDR3 runs from the conserved cysteine through the conserved F or W. Each record gives: V gene, J gene, D gene, clone size, CDR3 DNA, CDR3 protein. D genes are given only for firm matches. For some rows the clone size is stated as once, few or many, or as a class when expanded; others skip it.

TRBV5-3	TRBJ1-6	.	.	TGTGCCAGAAGCTTGAAAATTGGCACCAACTTAAGCTCCTATAATTCACCCCTCCACTTT	CARSLKIGTNLSSYNSPLHF
TRBV6-1	TRBJ1-5	.	.	TGTGCCAGCAGGCCCGGGAGGGGTAGCAATCAGCCCCAGCATTTT	CASRPGRGSNQPQHF
TRBV14	TRBJ2-5	.	.	TGTGCCAGCAGCCAAGATCCGGGCGGGGACCAAGAGACCCAGTACTTC	CASSQDPGGDQETQYF
TRBV14	TRBJ2-5	.	.	TGTGCCAGCAGCCAGGAGGCAGGTTGGGAGGAGACCCAGTACTTC	CASSQEAGWEETQYF
TRBV9	TRBJ1-1	.	.	TGTGCCAGCCGGGGAGAAATGAACACTGAAGCTTTCTTT	CASRGEMNTEAFF
TRBV5-1	TRBJ2-2	TRBD2	.	TGCGCCAGCAGCTTCCAGGGAGGGGACACCGGGGAGCTGTTTTTT	CASSFQGGDTGELFF
TRBV7-9	TRBJ1-4	.	.	TGTGCCAGCAGCTTGGGGGACCGAGAGAGTGAAAAACTGTTTTTT	CASSLGDRESEKLFF
TRBV27	TRBJ2-1	TRBD1	.	TGTGCCATCAGAGCCGGGACAGCTACATACAATGAGCAGTTCTTC	CAIRAGTATYNEQFF
TRBV18	TRBJ2-7	TRBD1	.	TGTGCCAGCTCACCCGACAGGGGAAGCTCCTACGAGCAGTACTTC	CASSPDRGSSYEQYF
TRBV29-1	TRBJ1-1	TRBD1	few	TGCAGCGTCCAGGGGGCAAGGACTGAAGCTTTCTTT	CSVQGARTEAFF
TRBV18	TRBJ1-1	.	few	TGTGCCAGCTCACCCCCCGGGAGGGTAAACACTGAAGCTTTCTTT	CASSPPGRVNTEAFF
TRBV4-3	TRBJ2-2	TRBD1	.	TGCGCCAGCACCCGAAAGACAGGGACGTCGTACGGGGAGCTGTTTTTT	CASTRKTGTSYGELFF
TRBV11-1	TRBJ2-3	TRBD2	.	TGTGCCAGCAGCCCCTGGACTAGCGGGGTAGATACGCAGTATTTT	CASSPWTSGVDTQYF
TRBV5-4	TRBJ1-1	.	.	TGTGCCAGCAGCCCCCTCGGGGGAGCTGCGGGCACTGAAGCTTTCTTT	CASSPLGGAAGTEAFF
TRBV2	TRBJ1-5	.	few	TGTGCCAGCACCAACACGGGGGTTCAGCCCCAGCATTTT	CASTNTGVQPQHF
TRBV7-3	TRBJ1-6	TRBD1	.	TGTGCCAGCAGCTCACAGGGACAGGGGGCGTTGAATTCACCCCTCCACTTT	CASSSQGQGALNSPLHF
TRBV27	TRBJ2-5	TRBD1	.	TGTGCCAGCAGTTGGACAGGGTCCGCGACCCAGTACTTC	CASSWTGSATQYF
TRBV10-1	TRBJ1-1	.	few	TGCGCCACCTCAACAGGGAGCACTGAAGCTTTCTTT	CATSTGSTEAFF
TRBV7-2	TRBJ2-7	.	few	TGTGCCAGCAGCTCCGCGGGGCGTTACGAGCAGTACTTC	CASSSAGRYEQYF
TRBV6-6	TRBJ1-1	TRBD1	.	TGTGCCAGCAGCCGGGACAGGGTGAACACTGAAGCTTTCTTT	CASSRDRVNTEAFF
TRBV19	TRBJ1-5	.	.	TGTGCCAGTCAAAACAGCAATCAGCCCCAGCATTTT	CASQNSNQPQHF
TRBV7-8	TRBJ1-6	.	.	TGTGCCAGCAGCGACAAGAAGGCAGGGCGGGATTCACCCCTCCACTTT	CASSDKKAGRDSPLHF
TRBV28	TRBJ2-7	TRBD2	.	TGTGCCACCAGGGAGGGAGGCCGGGAGCAGTACTTC	CATREGGREQYF
TRBV9	TRBJ1-1	TRBD1	few	TGTGCCAGCAGCCCAAGGGCAGGGGGCACGAACACTGAAGCTTTCTTT	CASSPRAGGTNTEAFF
TRBV7-2	TRBJ1-5	TRBD1	few	TGTGCCAGCAGCTTAGAAGCAGGGGGCTCTCAGCCCCAGCATTTT	CASSLEAGGSQPQHF
TRBV7-2	TRBJ2-7	.	.	TGTGCCAGCAGCTTACGCGGGCAGGCTAGCTCCTACGAGCAGTACTTC	CASSLRGQASSYEQYF
TRBV7-9	TRBJ1-1	.	.	TGTGCCAGCAGCTTAAGTCTATCTGAAGCTTTCTTT	CASSLSLSEAFF
TRBV7-8	TRBJ1-3	TRBD1	.	TGTGCCAGCAGCTTAGGGACAGGCCCTGGAAACACCATATATTTT	CASSLGTGPGNTIYF
TRBV9	TRBJ1-2	TRBD1	once	TGTGCCAGCAGCGTAGCTTCGGGCAGGGGGCGCGATGGCTACACCTTC	CASSVASGRGRDGYTF
TRBV6-5	TRBJ2-5	.	once	TGTGCCAGCAGGACTCGAGAGACCCAGTACTTC	CASRTRETQYF
TRBV28	TRBJ1-6	.	once	TGTGCCAGCAGTTTAAGCAGGGTTAATTCACCCCTCCACTTT	CASSLSRVNSPLHF
TRBV5-6	TRBJ2-7	TRBD1	.	TGTGCCAGCAGCTTAAAACCGGGACAGGGCTACGAGCAGTACTTC	CASSLKPGQGYEQYF
TRBV2	TRBJ2-2	.	.	TGTGCCAGCAGTGTCGGGACCAACACCGGGGAGCTGTTTTTT	CASSVGTNTGELFF
TRBV6-5	TRBJ2-1	.	few	TGTGCCAGCAGCTCCGGGACCCCCTCCCATGAGCAGTTCTTC	CASSSGTPSHEQFF
TRBV5-1	TRBJ2-5	TRBD1	.	TGCGCCAGCAGCTCGGGACAGTTCCCCGGAGAGACCCAGTACTTC	CASSSGQFPGETQYF
TRBV4-2	TRBJ2-7	.	.	TGTGCCAGCAGCCAGCTGGAGGCGGGACTCGAGCAGTACTTC	CASSQLEAGLEQYF
TRBV21-1	TRBJ2-1	.	once	TGTGCCAGCAGCACACAGGGGGGGGAGAATAGCCCCGAGTACAATGAGCAGTTCTTC	CASSTQGGENSPEYNEQFF
TRBV10-2	TRBJ1-2	.	.	TGCGCCAGCAGTCAACAGGGAGATGGCTACACCTTC	CASSQQGDGYTF
TRBV5-1	TRBJ2-5	TRBD2	few	TGCGCCAGCAGCTTGGGTCGGGGGGGCTCAGAGACCCAGTACTTC	CASSLGRGGSETQYF
TRBV6-1	TRBJ1-3	.	.	TGTGCCAGCAGGGAAGGGCAGGGTGGAAACACCATATATTTT	CASREGQGGNTIYF
TRBV19	TRBJ1-2	.	.	TGTGCCAGTAGATCCCCCGGCGGCTACACCTTC	CASRSPGGYTF
TRBV7-8	TRBJ2-5	.	.	TGTGCCAGCAGCTTATGGCGGGAGACCCAGTACTTC	CASSLWRETQYF
TRBV7-9	TRBJ1-3	.	.	TGTGCCAGCAGCTCGACTACACAGGGTGCTACTGGAAACACCATATATTTT	CASSSTTQGATGNTIYF
TRBV6-5	TRBJ1-5	TRBD1	.	TGTGCCAGCAGCCCCAGACAGGGGGGGATTCAGCCCCAGCATTTT	CASSPRQGGIQPQHF
TRBV5-6	TRBJ2-7	.	.	TGTGCCAGCAGCCCGGGGCTGCTATCGCATTACGAGCAGTACTTC	CASSPGLLSHYEQYF
TRBV6-5	TRBJ1-2	TRBD1	medium-sized	TGTGCCAGCAGTTACGGGACAGGTCGCCAATATGGCTACACCTTC	CASSYGTGRQYGYTF
TRBV7-2	TRBJ2-7	TRBD2	few	TGTGCCAGCAGGCTAGCGGGGGGGGCCTCCTACGAGCAGTACTTC	CASRLAGGASYEQYF
TRBV29-1	TRBJ2-7	.	.	TGCAGCGTTGAAAGGGATAGCTCCTACGAGCAGTACTTC	CSVERDSSYEQYF
TRBV7-2	TRBJ2-1	.	.	TGTGCCAGCAGCTTAGCGGGGGTCAACGTCCATGAGCAGTTCTTC	CASSLAGVNVHEQFF
TRBV7-3	TRBJ1-1	.	.	TGTGCCAGCAGCTCCGGGTCGTTTACTTCATACACTGAAGCTTTCTTT	CASSSGSFTSYTEAFF